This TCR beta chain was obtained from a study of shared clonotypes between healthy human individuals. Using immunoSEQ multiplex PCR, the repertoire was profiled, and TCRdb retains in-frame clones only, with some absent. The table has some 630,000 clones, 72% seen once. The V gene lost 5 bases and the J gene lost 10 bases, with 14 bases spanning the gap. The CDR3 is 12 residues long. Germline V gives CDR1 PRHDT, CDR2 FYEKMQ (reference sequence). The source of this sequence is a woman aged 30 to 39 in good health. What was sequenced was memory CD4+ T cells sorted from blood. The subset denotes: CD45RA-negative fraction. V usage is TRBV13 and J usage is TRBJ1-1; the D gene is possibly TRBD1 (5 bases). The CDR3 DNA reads TGTGCCAGCAGCATACGGCAGGGAGGAGCTTTCTTT. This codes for CASSIRQGGAFF.